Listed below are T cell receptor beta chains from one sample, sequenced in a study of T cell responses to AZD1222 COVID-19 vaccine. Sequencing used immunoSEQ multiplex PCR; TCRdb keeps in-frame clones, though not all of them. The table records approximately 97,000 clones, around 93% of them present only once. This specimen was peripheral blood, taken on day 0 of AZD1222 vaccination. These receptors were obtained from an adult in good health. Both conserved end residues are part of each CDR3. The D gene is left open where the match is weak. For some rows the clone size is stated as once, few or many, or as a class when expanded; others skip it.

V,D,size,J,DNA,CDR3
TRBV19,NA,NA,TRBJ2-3,TGTGCCACCTCACTAGCTCGGACGCAGTATTTT,CATSLARTQYF
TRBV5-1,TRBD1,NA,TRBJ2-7,TGCGCCAGCAGCTGGGGACAGGGCCCCCAATACGAGCAGTACTTC,CASSWGQGPQYEQYF
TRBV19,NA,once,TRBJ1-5,TGTGCCAGTAGTGTTACAGGTGACCCTAGCAATCAGCCCCAGCATTTT,CASSVTGDPSNQPQHF
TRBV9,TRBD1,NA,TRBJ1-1,TGTGCCAGCAGCGACGGCCGAGGGTGGGGACAGGGGAATATGAACACTGAAGCTTTCTTT,CASSDGRGWGQGNMNTEAFF
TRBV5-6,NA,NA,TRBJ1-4,TGTGCCAGCAGCTCCTCTCGGTGGACTAATGAAAAACTGTTTTTT,CASSSSRWTNEKLFF
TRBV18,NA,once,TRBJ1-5,TGTGCCAGCTCACCAGAGGGGGGGGGCAATCAGCCCCAGCATTTT,CASSPEGGGNQPQHF
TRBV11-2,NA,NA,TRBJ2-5,TGTGCCAGCAGCTTAGGAAGGGTCCAAGAGACCCAGTACTTC,CASSLGRVQETQYF
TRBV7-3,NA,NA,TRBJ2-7,TGTGCCAGCAGCTTACAACCTCCCGACGAGCAGTACTTC,CASSLQPPDEQYF
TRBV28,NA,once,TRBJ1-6,TGTGCCAGCAGTTTTGGTCAATTCCGTTATAATTCACCCCTCCACTTT,CASSFGQFRYNSPLHF
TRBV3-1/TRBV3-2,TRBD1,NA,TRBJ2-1,TGTGCCAGCAGCCACGAAAACAGGGGAAATGAGCAGTTCTTC,CASSHENRGNEQFF
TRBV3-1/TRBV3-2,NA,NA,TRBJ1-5,TGTGCCAGCAGCCAAGGATCCCCCCGGCCCCAGCATTTT,CASSQGSPRPQHF
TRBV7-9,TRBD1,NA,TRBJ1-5,TGTGCCAGCAGCGAACAGGGGGGGAATCAGCCCCAGCATTTT,CASSEQGGNQPQHF
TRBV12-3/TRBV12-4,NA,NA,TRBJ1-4,TGTGCCAGCAGTTCAACAACGGGGTCGGAGTTTTTT,CASSSTTGSEFF
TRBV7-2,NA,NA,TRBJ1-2,TGTGCCAGCAGCTCAGGGTTTTCCATTCTTAACTATGGCTACACCTTC,CASSSGFSILNYGYTF
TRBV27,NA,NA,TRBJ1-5,TGTGCCAGCAGTTCAGGGCGGGCCCTAGGGCAGCCCCAGCATTTT,CASSSGRALGQPQHF
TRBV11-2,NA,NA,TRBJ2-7,TGTGCCAGCAGCTTAGGCTACAGTTCCTACGAGCAGTACTTC,CASSLGYSSYEQYF
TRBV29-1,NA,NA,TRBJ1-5,TGCAGCGCCGGCTTCAGCAATCAGCCCCAGCATTTT,CSAGFSNQPQHF
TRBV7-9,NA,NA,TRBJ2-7,TGTGCCAGCACCAGCACACAGGGAAAGGCCTACGAGCAGTACTTC,CASTSTQGKAYEQYF
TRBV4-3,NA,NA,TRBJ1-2,TGCGCCAGCAGCCAAGCTGGCTCCCCTGCGGATGGCTACACCTTC,CASSQAGSPADGYTF
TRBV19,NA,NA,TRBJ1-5,TGTGCCAGTAGTATTAGGGCAGGGCTTATTCAGCCCCAGCATTTT,CASSIRAGLIQPQHF
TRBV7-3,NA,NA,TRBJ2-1,TGTGCCAGCAGCCTCACAGGGTCGTCCTACAATGAGCAGTTCTTC,CASSLTGSSYNEQFF
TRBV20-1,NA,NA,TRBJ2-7,TGCAGTGCTAGAGTTTTCTACGAGCAGTACTTC,CSARVFYEQYF
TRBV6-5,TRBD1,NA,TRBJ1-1,TGTGCCAGTTACAGGGGCCACACTGAAGCTTTCTTT,CASYRGHTEAFF
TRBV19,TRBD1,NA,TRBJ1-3,TGTGCCAGTAGTACCGGGACAGGCTCTGAAAACACCATATATTTT,CASSTGTGSENTIYF
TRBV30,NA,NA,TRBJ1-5,TGTGCCTGGAGTGTAAGGTCCCGGTCAGAGACTGGCTATAGCAATCAGCCCCAGCATTTT,CAWSVRSRSETGYSNQPQHF
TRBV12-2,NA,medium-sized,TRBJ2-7,TGTGCAAGTCGCTTAGCGCACGGGTTCAGGGTCGAACACGAGCAGTACTTC,CASRLAHGFRVEHEQYF
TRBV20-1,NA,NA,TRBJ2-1,TGCAGTGCTAGTCCGGGGTCCAATGAGCAGTTCTTC,CSASPGSNEQFF
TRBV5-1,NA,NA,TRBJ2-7,TGCGCCAGCAGCTTGGTTGGCACGGACGAGCAGTACTTC,CASSLVGTDEQYF
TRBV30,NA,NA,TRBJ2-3,TGTGCCTGGGCCGACGGCACTAGCACAGATACGCAGTATTTT,CAWADGTSTDTQYF
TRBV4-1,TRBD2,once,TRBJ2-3,TGCGCCAGCAGCCCCATAAGAAGCGGGAAACTTTCAGATACGCAGTATTTT,CASSPIRSGKLSDTQYF
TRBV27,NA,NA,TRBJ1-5,TGTGCCAGCAGTTTTTACTCCAGTATGGATCAGCCCCAGCATTTT,CASSFYSSMDQPQHF
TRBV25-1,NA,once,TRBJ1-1,TGTGCCAGCAGGTCTTGGACAGCTCAGAACACTGAAGCTTTCTTT,CASRSWTAQNTEAFF
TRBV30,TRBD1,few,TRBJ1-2,TGTGCCTGGAAACAACAGGGGGCGGGAGGCTACACCTTC,CAWKQQGAGGYTF
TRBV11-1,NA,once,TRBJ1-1,TGTGCCAGCAGCTTAGGGGTCAACACTGAAGCTTTCTTT,CASSLGVNTEAFF
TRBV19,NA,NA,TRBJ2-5,TGTGCCAGTAGTATTTACACTCAAGAGACCCAGTACTTC,CASSIYTQETQYF
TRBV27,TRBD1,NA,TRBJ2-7,TGTGCCAGCAGTGCGACAGGGACCTACGAGCAGTACTTC,CASSATGTYEQYF
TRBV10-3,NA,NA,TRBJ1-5,TGTGCCATCAGTGAGTCGAGGGGGGACCAGCCCCAGCATTTT,CAISESRGDQPQHF
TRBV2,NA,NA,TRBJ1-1,TGTGCCAGCATATGGGAGAACACTGAAGCTTTCTTT,CASIWENTEAFF
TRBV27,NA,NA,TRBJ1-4,TGTGCCAGCGGCATGACAGGACGCTTAGAAAAACTGTTTTTT,CASGMTGRLEKLFF
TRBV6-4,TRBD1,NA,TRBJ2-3,TGTGCCAGCAGTGACATCGGACAGGGGATAGATACGCAGTATTTT,CASSDIGQGIDTQYF
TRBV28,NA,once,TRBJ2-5,TGTGCCAGCAGTTTCTCCTCGGGAAGAAAGACCCAGTACTTC,CASSFSSGRKTQYF
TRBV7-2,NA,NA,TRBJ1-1,TGTGCCAGCAGCCCCTTCCAGGGGAACACTGAAGCTTTCTTT,CASSPFQGNTEAFF
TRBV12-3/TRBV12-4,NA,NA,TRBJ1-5,TGTGCCAGCAGTTTTATAGGCAATCAGCCCCAGCATTTT,CASSFIGNQPQHF
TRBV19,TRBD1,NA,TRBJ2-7,TGTGCCAGTAGTATAAGAGGGACAGGGGGTTCCTACGAGCAGTACTTC,CASSIRGTGGSYEQYF
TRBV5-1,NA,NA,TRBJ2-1,TGCGCCAGCAGCCCCGACAGCCCCAATGAGCAGTTCTTC,CASSPDSPNEQFF
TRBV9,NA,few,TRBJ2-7,TGTGCCAGCAGCGTAGCCGGCGGGACCCCCTACGAGCAGTACTTC,CASSVAGGTPYEQYF
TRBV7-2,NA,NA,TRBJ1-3,TGTGCCAGCAGCTTTATCGGGGGGGGCGGAAACACCATATATTTT,CASSFIGGGGNTIYF
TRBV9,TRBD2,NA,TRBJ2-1,TGTGCCAGCAGCGTCGGGACTAGCGAGCGCAATGAGCAGTTCTTC,CASSVGTSERNEQFF
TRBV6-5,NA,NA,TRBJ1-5,TGTGCCAGCAGTTCCCCCAGGGAGAATCAGCCCCAGCATTTT,CASSSPRENQPQHF
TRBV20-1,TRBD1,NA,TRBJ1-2,TGCAGTGCTTTGGGACAGGATGGCTACACCTTC,CSALGQDGYTF
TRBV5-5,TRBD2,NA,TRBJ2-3,TGTGCCAGCATCTCTGGACTAGGATACACAGATACGCAGTATTTT,CASISGLGYTDTQYF